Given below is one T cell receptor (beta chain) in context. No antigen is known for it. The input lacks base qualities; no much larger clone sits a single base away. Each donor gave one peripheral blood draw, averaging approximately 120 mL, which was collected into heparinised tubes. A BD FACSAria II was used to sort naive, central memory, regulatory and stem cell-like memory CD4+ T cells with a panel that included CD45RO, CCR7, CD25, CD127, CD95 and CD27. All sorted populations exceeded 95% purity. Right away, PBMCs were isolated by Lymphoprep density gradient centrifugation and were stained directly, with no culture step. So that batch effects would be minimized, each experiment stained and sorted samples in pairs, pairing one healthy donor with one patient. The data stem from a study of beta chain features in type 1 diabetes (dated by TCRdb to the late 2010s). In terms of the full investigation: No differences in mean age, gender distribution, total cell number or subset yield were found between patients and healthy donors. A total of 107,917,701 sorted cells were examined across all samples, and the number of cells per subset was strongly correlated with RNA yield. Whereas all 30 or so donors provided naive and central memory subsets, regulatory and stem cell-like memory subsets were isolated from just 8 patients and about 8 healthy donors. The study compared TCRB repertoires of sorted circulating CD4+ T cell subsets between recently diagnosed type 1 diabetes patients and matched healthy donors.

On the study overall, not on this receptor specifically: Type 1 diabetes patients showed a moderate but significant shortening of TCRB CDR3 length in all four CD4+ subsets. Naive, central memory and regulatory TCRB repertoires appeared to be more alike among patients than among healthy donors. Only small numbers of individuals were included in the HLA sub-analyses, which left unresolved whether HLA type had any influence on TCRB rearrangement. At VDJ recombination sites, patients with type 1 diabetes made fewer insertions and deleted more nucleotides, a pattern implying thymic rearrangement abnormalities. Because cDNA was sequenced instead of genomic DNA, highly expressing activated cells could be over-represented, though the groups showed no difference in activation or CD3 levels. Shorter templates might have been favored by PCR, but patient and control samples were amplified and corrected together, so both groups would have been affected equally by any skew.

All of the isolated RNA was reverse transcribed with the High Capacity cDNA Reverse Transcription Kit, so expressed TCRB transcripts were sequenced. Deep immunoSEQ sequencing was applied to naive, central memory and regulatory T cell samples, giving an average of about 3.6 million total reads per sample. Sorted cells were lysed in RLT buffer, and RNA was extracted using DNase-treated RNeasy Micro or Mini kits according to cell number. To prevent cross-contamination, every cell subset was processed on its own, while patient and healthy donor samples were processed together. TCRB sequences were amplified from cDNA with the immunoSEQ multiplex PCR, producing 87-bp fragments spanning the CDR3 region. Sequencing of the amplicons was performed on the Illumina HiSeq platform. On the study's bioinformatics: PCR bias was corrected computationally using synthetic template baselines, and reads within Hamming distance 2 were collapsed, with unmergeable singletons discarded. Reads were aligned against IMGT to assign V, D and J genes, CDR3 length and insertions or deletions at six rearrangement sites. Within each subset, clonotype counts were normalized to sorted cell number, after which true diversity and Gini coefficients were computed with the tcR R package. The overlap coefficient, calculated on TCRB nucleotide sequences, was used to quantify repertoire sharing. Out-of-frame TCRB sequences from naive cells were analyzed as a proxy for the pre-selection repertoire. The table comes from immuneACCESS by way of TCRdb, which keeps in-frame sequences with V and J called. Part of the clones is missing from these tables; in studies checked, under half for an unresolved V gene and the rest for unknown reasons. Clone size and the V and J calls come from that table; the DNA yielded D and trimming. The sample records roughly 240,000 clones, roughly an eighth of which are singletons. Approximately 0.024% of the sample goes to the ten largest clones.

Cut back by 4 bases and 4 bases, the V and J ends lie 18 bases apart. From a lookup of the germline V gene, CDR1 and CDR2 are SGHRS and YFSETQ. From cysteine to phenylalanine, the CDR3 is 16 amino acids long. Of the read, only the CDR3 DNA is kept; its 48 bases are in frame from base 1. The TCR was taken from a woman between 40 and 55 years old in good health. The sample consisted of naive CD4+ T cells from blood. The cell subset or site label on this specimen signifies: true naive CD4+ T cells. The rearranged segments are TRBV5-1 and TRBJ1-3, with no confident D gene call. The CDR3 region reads CASSPDPIGGGNTIYF. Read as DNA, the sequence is TGCGCCAGCAGCCCCGACCCGATAGGCGGAGGAAACACCATATATTTT.